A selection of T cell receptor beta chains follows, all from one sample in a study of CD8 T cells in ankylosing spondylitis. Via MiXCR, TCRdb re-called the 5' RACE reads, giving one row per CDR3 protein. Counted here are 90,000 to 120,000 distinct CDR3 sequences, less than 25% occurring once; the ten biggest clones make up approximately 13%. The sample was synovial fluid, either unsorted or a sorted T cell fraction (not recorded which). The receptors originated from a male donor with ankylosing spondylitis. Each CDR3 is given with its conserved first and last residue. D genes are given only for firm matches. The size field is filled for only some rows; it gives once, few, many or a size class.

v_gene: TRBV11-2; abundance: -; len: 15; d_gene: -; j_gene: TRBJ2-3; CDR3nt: TGTGCCAGCAGCTTAGTAGGGTATCCGACAGATACGCAGTATTTT; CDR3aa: CASSLVGYPTDTQYF
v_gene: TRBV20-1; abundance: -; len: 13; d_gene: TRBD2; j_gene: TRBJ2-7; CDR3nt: TGCAGTGCTAGAGCGGGAGGATATTACGAGCAGTACTTC; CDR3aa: CSARAGGYYEQYF
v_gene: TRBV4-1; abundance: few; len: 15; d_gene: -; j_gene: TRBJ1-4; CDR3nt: TGCGCCAGCAGCCAAGTGGTTAGCAGGCTCGAAAAACTGTTTTTT; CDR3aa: CASSQVVSRLEKLFF
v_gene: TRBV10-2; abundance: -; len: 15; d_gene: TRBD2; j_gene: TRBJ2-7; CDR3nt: TGCGCCAGCAGTGGGAAGCGGGAGGTGTCCTACGAGCAGTACTTC; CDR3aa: CASSGKREVSYEQYF
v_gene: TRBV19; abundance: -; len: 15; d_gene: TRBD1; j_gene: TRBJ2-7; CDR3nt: TGTGCCAGTAGTCCCAAAGGACAGGTAGACTACGAGCAGTACTTC; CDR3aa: CASSPKGQVDYEQYF
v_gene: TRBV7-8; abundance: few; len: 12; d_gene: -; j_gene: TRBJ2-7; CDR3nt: TGTGCCAGCAGCGGCGCCGGGTACGAGCAGTACTTC; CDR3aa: CASSGAGYEQYF
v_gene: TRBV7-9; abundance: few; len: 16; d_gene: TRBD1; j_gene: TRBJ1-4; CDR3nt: TGTGCCAGCAGGCGGGGACAGGGAACAACTAATGAAAAACTGTTTTTT; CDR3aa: CASRRGQGTTNEKLFF
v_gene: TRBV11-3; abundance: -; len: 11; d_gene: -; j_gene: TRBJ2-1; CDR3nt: TGTGCCAGCAGCTTATCGGGTGAGCAGTTCTTC; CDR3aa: CASSLSGEQFF
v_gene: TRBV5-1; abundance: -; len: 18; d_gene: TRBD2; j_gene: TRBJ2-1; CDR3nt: TGCGCCAGCAGCTTGCCCCGAAGCGGGAGGCACTCCTACAATGAGCAGTTCTTC; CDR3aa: CASSLPRSGRHSYNEQFF
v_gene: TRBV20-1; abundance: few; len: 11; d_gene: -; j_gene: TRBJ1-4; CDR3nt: TGCAGTGCTGCAGCGGGAGAAAAACTGTTTTTT; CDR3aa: CSAAAGEKLFF
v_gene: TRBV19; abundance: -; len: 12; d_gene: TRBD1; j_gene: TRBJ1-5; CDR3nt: TGTGCCAGTAGACAGGGGGAACAGCCCCAGCATTTT; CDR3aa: CASRQGEQPQHF
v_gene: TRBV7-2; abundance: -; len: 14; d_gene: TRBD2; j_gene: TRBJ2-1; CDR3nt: TGTGCCAGCAACGACCTCGGGCTAGCGGGGAGGCAGTTCTTC; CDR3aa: CASNDLGLAGRQFF
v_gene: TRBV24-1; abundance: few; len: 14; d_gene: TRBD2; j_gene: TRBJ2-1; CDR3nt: TGTGCCACCAGTGCACCAGGGACTAGCGGTTCAAAATTCTTC; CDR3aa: CATSAPGTSGSKFF
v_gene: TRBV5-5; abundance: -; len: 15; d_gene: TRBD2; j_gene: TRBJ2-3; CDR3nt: TGTGCCAGCAGCTCAGGACTAGCGGACCCGAATACGCAGTATTTT; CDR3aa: CASSSGLADPNTQYF
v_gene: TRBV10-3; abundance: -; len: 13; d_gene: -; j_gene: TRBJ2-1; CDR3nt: TGTGCCACCTGGGACACCCTCTACAATGAGCAGTTCTTC; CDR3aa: CATWDTLYNEQFF
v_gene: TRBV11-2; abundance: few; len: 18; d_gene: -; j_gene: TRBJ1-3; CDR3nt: TGTGCCAGCAGCTTACGATCGTCTGCCTCGTTCTCTGGAAACACCATATATTTT; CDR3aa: CASSLRSSASFSGNTIYF
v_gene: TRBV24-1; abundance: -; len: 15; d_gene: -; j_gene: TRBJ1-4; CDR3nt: TGTGCCACCAGTGCCCAGGGTGCAACTAATGAAAAACTGTTTTTT; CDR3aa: CATSAQGATNEKLFF
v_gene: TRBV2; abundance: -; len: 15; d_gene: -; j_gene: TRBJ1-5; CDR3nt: TGTGCCAGCAGTGAATTGGGGTTTAGCAATCAGCCCCAGCATTTT; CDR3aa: CASSELGFSNQPQHF
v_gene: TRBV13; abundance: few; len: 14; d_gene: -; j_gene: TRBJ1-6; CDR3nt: TGTGCCAGCAGCTTCCGGACAGATAATTCACCCCTCCACTTT; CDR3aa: CASSFRTDNSPLHF
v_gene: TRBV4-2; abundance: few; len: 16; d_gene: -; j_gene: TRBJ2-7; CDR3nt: TGTGCCAGCAGCCAAGGGTACGGGCCGAGCTCCTACGAGCAGTACTTC; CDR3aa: CASSQGYGPSSYEQYF
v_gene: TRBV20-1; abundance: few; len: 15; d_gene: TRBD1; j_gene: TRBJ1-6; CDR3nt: TGCAGTGCTAGAGGGGGACAGGGGTATAATTCACCCCTCCACTTT; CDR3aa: CSARGGQGYNSPLHF
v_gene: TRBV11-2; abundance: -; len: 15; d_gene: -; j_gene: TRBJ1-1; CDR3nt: TGTGCCAGCAGCTTAGGTGGGACTAAGAACACTGAAGCTTTCTTT; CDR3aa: CASSLGGTKNTEAFF
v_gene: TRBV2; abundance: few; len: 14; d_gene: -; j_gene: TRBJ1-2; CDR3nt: TGTGCCAGCAGTGACCCCACAGGTCTCGGGGGCTACACCTTC; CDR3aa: CASSDPTGLGGYTF
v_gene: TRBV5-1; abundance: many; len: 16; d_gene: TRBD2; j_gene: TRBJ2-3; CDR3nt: TGCGCCAGCAGCTTGGTCAGCGGGAGTTTGGCAGATACGCAGTATTTT; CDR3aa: CASSLVSGSLADTQYF
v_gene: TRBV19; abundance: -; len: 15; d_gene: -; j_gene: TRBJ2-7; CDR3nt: TGTGCCAGTAGTACCCTCGGAGGGGGTTACTACGAGCAGTACTTC; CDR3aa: CASSTLGGGYYEQYF
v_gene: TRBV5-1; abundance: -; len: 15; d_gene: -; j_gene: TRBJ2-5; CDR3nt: TGCGCCAGCAGCTTGATAGGCAGCGGCCAAGAGACCCAGTACTTC; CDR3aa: CASSLIGSGQETQYF
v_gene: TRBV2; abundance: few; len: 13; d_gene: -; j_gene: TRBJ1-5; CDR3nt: TGTGCCAGCAGTGAAGTAGAGCTGGAGCCCCAGCATTTT; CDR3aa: CASSEVELEPQHF
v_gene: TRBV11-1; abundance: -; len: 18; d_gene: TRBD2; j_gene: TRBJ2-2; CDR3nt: TGTGCCAGCAGCCCCCCTAGCGGGAGGGCCCGGAGTACCGGGGAGCTGTTTTTT; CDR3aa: CASSPPSGRARSTGELFF
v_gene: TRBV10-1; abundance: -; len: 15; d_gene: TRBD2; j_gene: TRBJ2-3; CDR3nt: TGCGCCAGTTCCAGCGGGACGCTGAGCACAGATACGCAGTATTTT; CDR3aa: CASSSGTLSTDTQYF
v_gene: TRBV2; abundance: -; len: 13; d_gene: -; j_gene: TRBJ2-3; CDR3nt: TGTGCCAGCCGGACTTCTAGCACAGATACGCAGTATTTT; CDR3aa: CASRTSSTDTQYF
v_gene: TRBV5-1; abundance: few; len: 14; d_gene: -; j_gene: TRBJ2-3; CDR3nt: TGCGCCAGCAGCTCAGAGCATAAGGGGGATACGCAGTATTTT; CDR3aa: CASSSEHKGDTQYF
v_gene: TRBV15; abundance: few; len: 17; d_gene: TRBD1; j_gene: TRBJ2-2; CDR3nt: TGTGCCACCAGCAGGGGCGGGACAGGGGGGAACACCGGGGAGCTGTTTTTT; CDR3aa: CATSRGGTGGNTGELFF
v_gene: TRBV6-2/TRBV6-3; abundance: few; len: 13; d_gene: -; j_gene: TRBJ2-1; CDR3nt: TGTGCCAGCAGTTACAAGGGGGAGAGGGAGCAGTTCTTC; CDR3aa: CASSYKGEREQFF
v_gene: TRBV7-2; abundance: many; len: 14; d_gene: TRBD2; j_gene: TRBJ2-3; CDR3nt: TGTGCCAGCAGCTTTAGCGGGAGCGTACATACGCAGTATTTT; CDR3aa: CASSFSGSVHTQYF
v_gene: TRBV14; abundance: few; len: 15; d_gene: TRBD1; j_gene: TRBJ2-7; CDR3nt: TGTGCCAGCAGCCCCTTGGGGACAGATCCTCGGGAGCAGTACTTC; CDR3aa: CASSPLGTDPREQYF
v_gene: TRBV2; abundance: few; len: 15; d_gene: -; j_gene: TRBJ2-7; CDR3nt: TGTGCCAGCAGTGATCTTGGGGGAGTGGACTACGAGCAGTACTTC; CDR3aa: CASSDLGGVDYEQYF
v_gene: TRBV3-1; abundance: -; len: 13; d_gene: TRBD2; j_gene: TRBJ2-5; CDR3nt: TGTGCCAGCAGCCAAGCGGGAGGAGAGACCCAGTACTTC; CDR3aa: CASSQAGGETQYF
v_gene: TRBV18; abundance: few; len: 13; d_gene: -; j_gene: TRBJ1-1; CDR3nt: TGTGCCAGCTCACCAGCACCGAACACTGAAGCTTTCTTT; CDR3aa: CASSPAPNTEAFF
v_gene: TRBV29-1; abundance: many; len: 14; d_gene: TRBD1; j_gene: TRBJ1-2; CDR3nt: TGCAGCGTTGATGGACAGGGGTCCACCTATGGCTACACCTTC; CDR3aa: CSVDGQGSTYGYTF
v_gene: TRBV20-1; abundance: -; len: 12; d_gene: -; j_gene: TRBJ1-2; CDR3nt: TGCAGTGCTCAAGTTGGGGTTGGAGGCTACACCTTC; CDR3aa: CSAQVGVGGYTF
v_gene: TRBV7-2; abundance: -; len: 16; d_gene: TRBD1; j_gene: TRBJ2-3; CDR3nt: TGTGCCAGCAGCCCCTCCGGGACAGGCTTTTTTGATACGCAGTATTTT; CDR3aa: CASSPSGTGFFDTQYF